This entry lists 25 T cell receptor beta chains sequenced from one sample in a study of technical replicates of blood from a handful of donors. The assay was immunoSEQ multiplex PCR, and TCRdb's table has in-frame clones only and misses some. The profile shows approximately 82,000 clones, 96% of them singletons. What was sequenced was T cells isolated from PBMCs. The receptors here all came from a human donor in good health.

This chain joins TRBV10-3 and TRBJ2-4; D call uncertain. Germline assignment: CDR1 ENHRY and CDR2 SYGVKD. This CDR3 has 12 amino acids. The V and J ends lost 2 bases and 11 bases respectively, with 10 bases between them. CDR3 nucleotides: TGTGCCATCAGTGAGGCTTTAGACTTTCAGTACTTC. This encodes CAISEALDFQYF.

This clone has a handful of counts. The chain couples TRBV1 to TRBJ1-5; the D call TRBD1 from the table was never checked on the DNA. TRBV1 is listed as a pseudogene. The CDR3 contains 11 residues. In nucleotides, the CDR3 is TGCACCAGCAGCCAAGTACATACCCAGCATTTT. Protein sequence: CTSSQVHTQHF.

The chain uses TRBV2 and TRBJ2-3; TRBD1 agrees at 7 bases. Germline values: CDR1 SNHLY, CDR2 FYNNEI. V was pared by 10 bases and J by 4 bases, with 14 bases of the junction left unmatched. The CDR3 runs to 15 residues. Written as DNA, the CDR3 is TGTGCCAACGCAAAACCAGGGGGTAGGGCAGATACGCAGTATTTT. Translated: CANAKPGGRADTQYF. Full variable domain (missing parts from reference TRBV2 and TRBJ2-3): EPEVTQTPSHQVTQMGQEVILRCVPISNHLYFYWYRQILGQKVEFLVSFYNNEISEKSEIFDDQFSVERPDGSNFTLKIRSTKLEDSAMYFCANAKPGGRADTQYFGPGTRLTVL.

This chain connects TRBV28 to TRBJ2-5, with TRBD2 as a possible D gene (6 bases). The germline V gene has CDR1 MDHEN and CDR2 SYDVKM. The V end lost 3 bases, the J end lost 5 bases, and 13 bases lay between the germline ends. The length of the CDR3 is 14 residues. The CDR3 DNA is TGTGCCAGCAGTTTTCGGACTCGGGGGGAGACCCAGTACTTC. Its protein is CASSFRTRGETQYF.

The gene calls are TRBV27 and TRBJ2-7, with 8 bases that match TRBD1. The germline gives CDR1 MNHEY, CDR2 SMNVEV (reference sequence). CDR3 size: 13 residues. The junction had 1 base not matched to a gene; V was cut back by 2 bases and J by 4 bases. The DNA for the CDR3 is TGTGCCAGCAGTTTAACAGGGGGGTACGAGCAGTACTTC. Protein product: CASSLTGGYEQYF.

The rearrangement uses TRBV29-1 and TRBJ1-2; maybe TRBD1 (5 bases). The CDR3 spans 16 residues. Germline V gene lookup returns CDR1 SQVTM and CDR2 ANQGSEA. V lost 5 bases and J lost 8, with 27 bases in between. In DNA form, the CDR3 reads TGCAGCGTTATAGGGCCCGACAGCACCCCTAGTCCGGGCTACACCTTC. Translating it yields CSVIGPDSTPSPGYTF.

V usage is TRBV6-1 and J usage is TRBJ1-5, with D hard to call. The CDR3 consists of 13 residues. Trimming removed 5 bases at V and 3 bases at J, with 8 bases between. The germline V gene encodes CDR1 MNHNS and CDR2 SASEGT. CDR3 nucleotides: TGTGCCAGCAGTCATAGTCCCAATCAGCCCCAGCATTTT. The encoded protein is CASSHSPNQPQHF.

The V call is TRBV25-1, the J call TRBJ2-1, with TRBD2 matching over 7 bases. The CDR3 is made up of 17 amino acids. Germline lookup yields CDR1 MGHDK and CDR2 SYGVNS. Trimming took 1 base from V and 0 from J; bases not matched to a gene: 6. The CDR3 is CASSESGGRASYNEQFF. The CDR3 DNA sequence: TGTGCCAGCAGTGAATCCGGTGGGAGGGCCTCCTACAATGAGCAGTTCTTC.

V gene TRBV7-9 combines with J gene TRBJ2-7; D is ambiguous. CDR3 length: 12 amino acids. Germline V gene data show CDR1 as SEHNR and CDR2 as FQNEAQ (reference sequence). Trimming took off 3 bases at V and 1 base at J, with 4 bases between the two ends. The CDR3 loop is CASSLRSYEQYF. The CDR3 nucleotides read TGTGCCAGCAGCTTGCGGTCCTACGAGCAGTACTTC.

The rearrangement joins TRBV7-3 to TRBJ2-2; D perhaps matches TRBD2 (6 bases). The CDR3 extends over 15 amino acids. V was clipped by 1 base and J by 5 bases, with 11 bases between them. Germline V gene lookup returns CDR1 SGHTA and CDR2 FQGTGA. As DNA, the CDR3 is TGTGCCAGCAGCTTAAACGGGAGAAATACCGGGGAGCTGTTTTTT. The encoded protein is CASSLNGRNTGELFF.

This chain joins TRBV29-1 and TRBJ2-3, with 9 positions matching TRBD1. This CDR3 is 13 amino acids long. The germline gives CDR1 SQVTM, CDR2 ANQGSEA. V trimming: 6 bases; J trimming: 3 bases; junction bases outside the gene matches: 4. Here the CDR3 DNA reads TGCAGCGTCGACAGGGGGTTAACAGATACGCAGTATTTT. Amino acid sequence: CSVDRGLTDTQYF.

The gene calls are TRBV9 and TRBJ2-1, with 8 bases lining up with TRBD2. The CDR3 totals 16 residues. Germline values: CDR1 SGDLS, CDR2 YYNGEE. The J segment lost 2 bases and the V segment lost 1 base, leaving 5 bases of the junction unmatched. The CDR3 DNA follows: TGTGCCAGCAGCGTAAGCGGGAGAGACGCCTACAATGAGCAGTTCTTC. It encodes CASSVSGRDAYNEQFF. The full variable domain, with the rest looked up from reference TRBV9 and TRBJ2-1, is DSGVTQTPKHLITATGQRVTLRCSPRSGDLSVYWYQQSLDQGLQFLIQYYNGEERAKGNILERFSAQQFPDLHSELNLSSLELGDSALYFCASSVSGRDAYNEQFFGPGTRLTVL.

This chain links TRBV2 with TRBJ2-5; 8 positions match TRBD2. Per the germline V gene, CDR1 is SNHLY and CDR2 is FYNNEI. The CDR3 covers 14 residues. J was trimmed by 5 bases and V by 5 bases; bases with no gene match: 7. The CDR3 DNA follows: TGTGCCAGCAGTTCCGGACTAGCTGGTGAGACCCAGTACTTC. This translates into CASSSGLAGETQYF.

V gene TRBV30 combines with J gene TRBJ1-2; D is unclear. Germline loops: CDR1 GTSNPN, CDR2 SVGIG (reference sequence). The V end lost 1 base, the J end lost 3 bases, and 9 bases lay between the germline ends. The CDR3 is 13 residues long. The CDR3 DNA follows: TGTGCCTGGAGTGCGAACAGAGACTATGGCTACACCTTC. It is translated as CAWSANRDYGYTF. Filled out from reference TRBV30 and TRBJ1-2, the complete variable domain reads SQTIHQWPATLVQPVGSPLSLECTVEGTSNPNLYWYRQAAGRGLQLLFYSVGIGQISSEVPQNLSASRPQDRQFILSSKKLLLSDSGFYLCAWSANRDYGYTFGSGTRLTVV.

This clone was found once. The rearrangement links TRBV9 to TRBJ2-1; TRBD1 agrees at 7 bases. The CDR3 runs to 16 residues. Losses at the gene ends were 0 bases for V and 5 bases for J; bases not matched to a gene: 8. Germline V gene sequence: CDR1 SGDLS, CDR2 YYNGEE. CDR3 sequence: CASSVGGTGVDNEQFF. As DNA, the CDR3 is TGTGCCAGCAGCGTAGGAGGAACAGGGGTCGACAATGAGCAGTTCTTC.

This clone was recorded once. This rearrangement joins TRBV5-1 to TRBJ2-2; D perhaps matches TRBD2 (5 bases). This CDR3 spans 15 amino acids. The V end lost 0 bases, the J end lost 6 bases, and 12 bases lay between the germline ends. Per germline, CDR1 SGHRS and CDR2 YFSETQ. CDR3 region: CASSLAGLDAGELFF. CDR3 in DNA: TGCGCCAGCAGCTTGGCGGGGTTGGACGCCGGGGAGCTGTTTTTT. Filled out from reference TRBV5-1 and TRBJ2-2, the complete variable domain reads KAGVTQTPRYLIKTRGQQVTLSCSPISGHRSVSWYQQTPGQGLQFLFEYFSETQRNKGNFPGRFSGRQFSNSRSEMNVSTLELGDSALYLCASSLAGLDAGELFFGEGSRLTVL.

CDR3 amino acids: CSARFTDTQYF. In DNA, the CDR3 is TGCAGCGCGAGATTCACAGATACGCAGTATTTT. The chain joins TRBV29-1 to TRBJ2-3; D remains unclear. Germline V CDR1 and CDR2: SQVTM, ANQGSEA. Trimming took off 7 bases at V and 2 bases at J, with 7 bases between the two ends. This CDR3 is 11 amino acids long.

J is TRBJ2-3 and V is TRBV6-5, with 9 bases identical to TRBD2. The germline gives CDR1 MNHEY, CDR2 SVGAGI. V lost 6 bases to trimming and J lost 3 bases; unmatched junction nucleotides: 4. The CDR3 contains 14 residues. CDR3 nucleotide sequence: TGTGCCAGCAGGAGGGGACTAGCAACAGATACGCAGTATTTT. Encoded protein: CASRRGLATDTQYF.

The chain uses TRBV6-1 and TRBJ1-2; the match to TRBD1 covers 10 bases. This CDR3 is built from 14 residues. Unmatched junction bases numbered 5, after V lost 6 bases and J lost 4 bases. Germline values: CDR1 MNHNS, CDR2 SASEGT. CDR3 coding DNA: TGTGCCAGCAGCGTGGGGGACAGGGGCTATGGCTACACCTTC. Amino acids: CASSVGDRGYGYTF.

This clone was seen once. The J gene is TRBJ2-7, the V gene TRBV28; TRBD2 agrees at 10 bases. V dropped 2 bases and J dropped 3; count of bases not matched to a gene: 4. Per the germline V gene, CDR1 is MDHEN and CDR2 is SYDVKM. The CDR3 sequence is 15 residues long. Here the CDR3 DNA reads TGTGCCAGCAGTTTAGGGACTAGCGACAACTACGAGCAGTACTTC. Protein product: CASSLGTSDNYEQYF. Variable domain in full (rest from reference TRBV28 and TRBJ2-7): DVKVTQSSRYLVKRTGEKVFLECVQDMDHENMFWYRQDPGLGLRLIYFSYDVKMKEKGDIPEGYSVSREKKERFSLILESASTNQTSMYLCASSLGTSDNYEQYFGPGTRLTVT.

Of note for this clone: This sample includes further DNA sequences coding for the same CDR3. The chain employs TRBV9 and TRBJ1-1; D perhaps matches TRBD1 (6 bases). CDR1 is SGDLS and CDR2 is YYNGEE in the germline V gene. The CDR3 runs 13 residues. Between the trimmed V and J ends, which lost 0 bases and 3 bases, there was a span of 6 bases. The CDR3 is CASSVAGDTEAFF. DNA for the CDR3: TGTGCCAGCAGCGTAGCAGGGGACACTGAAGCTTTCTTT.

This chain links TRBV28 with TRBJ1-1, with 9 bases lining up with TRBD1. There are 17 residues in the CDR3. J gave up 6 bases and V 2 bases, and 13 bases lay outside the gene matches. Germline V gives CDR1 MDHEN, CDR2 SYDVKM. The CDR3 sequence is CASSLVVGDRVGAEAFF. DNA for the CDR3: TGTGCCAGCAGTTTAGTAGTTGGGGACAGGGTGGGCGCTGAAGCTTTCTTT.

The chain links TRBV30 to TRBJ1-2, with 9 nucleotides matching TRBD1. V trimming: 7 bases; J trimming: 5 bases; junction bases outside the gene matches: 11. This CDR3 region has 14 residues. Germline V gene lookup returns CDR1 GTSNPN and CDR2 SVGIG (reference sequence). CDR3 amino acids: CASPGTGLSYGYTF. As DNA, the CDR3 is TGTGCCTCCCCCGGGACAGGGTTAAGTTATGGCTACACCTTC.

The chain links TRBV2 to TRBJ2-1; 8 nucleotides line up with TRBD2. Germline V gene sequence: CDR1 SNHLY, CDR2 FYNNEI. V shed 1 base, J shed 0 bases, and the junction held 2 bases outside the gene matches. This CDR3 is 16 amino acids long. CDR3 amino acids: CASSEDSGSSYNEQFF. As DNA, the CDR3 is TGTGCCAGCAGTGAAGACAGCGGGAGCTCCTACAATGAGCAGTTCTTC.

The chain joins TRBV18 to TRBJ1-4; the D is unclear. The V gene lost 2 bases and the J gene lost 2 bases, with 6 bases spanning the gap. In germline, CDR1 is KGHSH, CDR2 LQKENI. The CDR3 loop spans 14 amino acids. The chain's CDR3 is CASSPGGTNEKLFF. DNA of the CDR3: TGTGCCAGCTCACCAGGAGGGACTAATGAAAAACTGTTTTTT.